The 25 T cell receptor beta chains below were found in one sample sequenced in a study of regulatory T cells in long-lasting Graves disease. Library construction for TCR beta used iRepertoire HTBI primers and Arm-PCR of CDR3 regions. In TCRdb, the multiplex PCR reads were re-called with MiXCR into one record per CDR3 protein. Of around 250,000 distinct CDR3 sequences in the sample, about 18% were seen once. The time point here: newly diagnosed GD, antithyroid drugs for less than 3 months. Making the TCR library involved RNA that had been extracted from PBMCs. Sequenced material: peripheral blood mononuclear cells (PBMCs), taken at new diagnosis, from a patient treated with antithyroid drugs. Receptor source: a female donor with Graves disease.

Details on this clonotype: A far bigger clonotype differs at one base, so this is likely a read error. The V gene is TRBV6-2 or TRBV6-3, the J gene TRBJ2-7, with 10 bases lining up with TRBD2. The ends lost 5 bases at V and 3 bases at J; junction bases unmatched: 4. The germline gives CDR1 MNHEY, CDR2 SVGEGT. The CDR3 is 14 amino acids. The DNA of the CDR3 is TGTGCCAGCAGTAAGACTAGCGGGTACTACGAGCAGTACTTC. Protein: CASSKTSGYYEQYF.

At least ten counts were recorded for this clonotype. The rearrangement links TRBV19 to TRBJ2-5, with D perhaps assigned TRBD1 or TRBD2 (6 bases each). This CDR3 is built from 13 residues. Germline loops: CDR1 LNHDA, CDR2 SQIVND (reference sequence). The V end lost 6 bases, the J end lost 5 bases, and 13 bases lay between the germline ends. The CDR3 DNA is TGTGCCAGTAGCCCGGGGGCTCGCGAGACCCAGTACTTC. This codes for CASSPGARETQYF.

This clonotype was counted at least ten times. The rearrangement joins TRBV30 to TRBJ1-2; 10 nucleotides line up with TRBD1. In germline, CDR1 is GTSNPN, CDR2 SVGIG (reference sequence). The CDR3 consists of 15 residues. J gave up 1 base and V 1 base, and 3 bases lay outside the gene matches. In DNA, the CDR3 is TGTGCCTGGAGTGCCGGGACAGGGGTTAACTATGGCTACACCTTC. Protein: CAWSAGTGVNYGYTF.

This clonotype was recorded at least ten times. The V and J genes are TRBV7-3 and TRBJ2-3, with 8 bases that match TRBD2. With V trimmed by 5 bases and J by 4 bases, 2 bases remained unmatched. The CDR3 runs to 13 residues. Germline V gives CDR1 SGHTA, CDR2 FQGTGA. CDR3 in amino acids: CASSLGLADTQYF. In DNA form, the CDR3 reads TGTGCCAGCAGCCTGGGACTAGCAGATACGCAGTATTTT. Full variable domain (missing parts from reference TRBV7-3 and TRBJ2-3): GAGVSQTPSNKVTEKGKYVELRCDPISGHTALYWYRQSLGQGPEFLIYFQGTGAADDSGLPNDRFFAVRPEGSVSTLKIQRTERGDSAVYLCASSLGLADTQYFGPGTRLTVL.

The chain recombines TRBV11-2 with TRBJ2-7, with a tentative D call TRBD1 (5 bases). The germline V gene has CDR1 SGHAT and CDR2 FQNNGV. The CDR3 spans 15 residues. With 6 bases removed from V and 1 base from J, the gap between germline ends came to 16 bases. The CDR3 bases are TGTGCCAGCAGTTTAAGCAGGGTGGCTTCCTACGAGCAGTACGTC. Translation gives CASSLSRVASYEQYV.

This sequence joins TRBV7-6 and TRBJ2-1; TRBD2 agrees at 7 bases. Germline CDR1 and CDR2: SGHVS and FNYEAQ. V lost 5 bases, J lost 7 bases, and 11 bases stayed unmatched. This CDR3 is 15 amino acids long. CDR3 nucleotides: TGTGCCAGCAGCCCTGGGACTACTTCTGGGAATGAGCAGTTCTTC. Its protein product is CASSPGTTSGNEQFF.

As concerns this clonotype: A single base is all that separates this from a far larger clone, so a read error is likely. The V call is TRBV4-3, the J call TRBJ2-7, with a weak D call TRBD2 (5 bases). Trimming pared 1 base from V and 7 bases from J, leaving 14 bases between. This CDR3 comprises 14 residues. CDR1 LGHNA and CDR2 YSLEER come from the germline V gene. CDR3 in DNA: TGCGCCAGCAGCCAAGGGAACGACTACAATGAGCAGTACTTC. As protein: CASSQGNDYNEQYF.

V gene TRBV6-2 or TRBV6-3 combines with J gene TRBJ2-1; TRBD2 matches at 12 bases. CDR3 size: 17 residues. CDR1 and CDR2 (germline): MNHEY, SVGEGT. V was pared by 5 bases and J by 5 bases, with 10 bases of the junction left unmatched. The CDR3: CASSEILAGGPHNEQFF. Written as DNA, the CDR3 is TGTGCCAGCAGTGAAATCCTAGCGGGAGGGCCCCACAATGAGCAGTTCTTC.

Many counts were recorded for this clonotype. The V call is TRBV12-3 or TRBV12-4, the J call TRBJ1-6; 8 bases are a match to TRBD1. The CDR3 covers 15 residues. V lost 5 bases to trimming and J lost 7 bases; unmatched junction nucleotides: 7. This CDR3 reads CASSDRGGLNSPLHF. CDR3 coding DNA: TGTGCCAGCAGTGACAGGGGTGGGCTAAATTCACCCCTCCACTTT.

This rearrangement joins TRBV20-1 to TRBJ1-2; D remains unclear. Germline CDR1 and CDR2: DFQATT and SNEGSKA (reference sequence). This CDR3 region has 11 residues. Trimming shortened V by 7 bases and J by 7 bases, and 13 bases separated the two germline ends. DNA of the CDR3: TGCAGTGGGTCGGGATTTTTTGGCTACACCTTC. As protein: CSGSGFFGYTF.

The chain recombines TRBV20-1 with TRBJ2-1; D uncertain. The CDR3 has 12 residues. Germline V gene data show CDR1 as DFQATT and CDR2 as SNEGSKA (reference sequence). Trimming removed 0 bases at V and 5 bases at J, with 5 bases between. CDR3 loop: CSAREAHNEQFF. The CDR3, as DNA: TGCAGTGCTAGAGAAGCGCACAATGAGCAGTTCTTC.

This clonotype has ten or more counts. The chain couples TRBV20-1 to TRBJ2-7; perhaps TRBD2 as D (7 bases). The CDR3 is 14 amino acids. V lost 3 bases, J lost 2 bases, and 14 bases lay in between. The germline V gene has CDR1 DFQATT and CDR2 SNEGSKA (reference sequence). This chain's CDR3 is CSASLRGATYEQYF. The CDR3, as DNA: TGCAGTGCTAGTTTACGGGGGGCAACCTACGAGCAGTACTTC.

This clonotype was counted a few times. The chain recombines TRBV7-3 with TRBJ2-6; D not resolved. The V end was cut by 2 bases, the J end by 0 bases, with 8 bases between. The CDR3 is made up of 16 amino acids. Per germline, CDR1 SGHTA and CDR2 FQGTGA. The CDR3 here is CASSLGVISGANVLTF. The CDR3 nucleotides are TGTGCCAGCAGCTTAGGGGTTATCTCTGGGGCCAACGTCCTGACTTTC.

In this sample, this clonotype turned up many times. V usage is TRBV6-2 or TRBV6-3 and J usage is TRBJ1-2; TRBD1 matches at 8 bases. Germline values: CDR1 MNHEY, CDR2 SVGEGT. This CDR3 region has 13 residues. With 5 bases clipped from V and 8 bases from J, the junction kept 7 bases outside the gene matches. The CDR3 nucleotides read TGTGCCAGCAGTCACCAGGGGGCTGGAGGCTACACCTTC. This gives the protein CASSHQGAGGYTF.

This clonotype was observed at least ten times. The chain recombines TRBV2 with TRBJ1-4; D unclear. Per the germline V gene, CDR1 is SNHLY and CDR2 is FYNNEI. V dropped 2 bases and J dropped 12 bases, with 13 bases sitting between them. The CDR3 has 13 residues. CDR3 nucleotides: TGTGCCAGCAGTGAAATCTCGGCAGTAGAACTGTTTTTT. It translates to CASSEISAVELFF.

This clonotype was counted many times. The chain has TRBV2 and TRBJ1-3; D is uncertain. Germline V gene lookup returns CDR1 SNHLY and CDR2 FYNNEI. The V and J ends lost 6 bases and 0 bases respectively, with 9 bases between them. CDR3 length: 14 amino acids. In nucleotides, the CDR3 is TGTGCCAGCAGCAGACGGAACTCTGGAAACACCATATATTTT. Residues: CASSRRNSGNTIYF.

Ten or more counts support this clonotype. The chain has TRBV6-2 or TRBV6-3 and TRBJ2-6; the match to TRBD2 covers 10 bases. This CDR3 is built from 19 residues. With 4 bases clipped from V and 0 bases from J, the junction kept 9 bases outside the gene matches. The germline V gene has CDR1 MNHEY and CDR2 SVGEGT. CDR3 sequence reads: CASSSVWTSGTSGANVLTF. Written as DNA, the CDR3 is TGTGCCAGCAGTTCCGTCTGGACTAGCGGTACCTCTGGGGCCAACGTCCTGACTTTC.

This clonotype was counted a single time. This chain links TRBV20-1 with TRBJ2-6; no clear D gene. Looked up from germline, CDR1 is DFQATT and CDR2 is SNEGSKA (reference sequence). The germline V and J ends were trimmed by 2 bases and 4 bases, with 9 bases remaining between them. The CDR3 has 14 residues. The CDR3 DNA is TGCAGTGCTAGACCTCCGAAGGGGGCCAACGTCCTGACTTTC. Its protein is CSARPPKGANVLTF.

This clonotype was seen many times. The J gene is TRBJ1-5, the V gene TRBV19; a possible D gene is TRBD1 (6 bases). Germline V gene lookup returns CDR1 LNHDA and CDR2 SQIVND (reference sequence). V was shortened by 5 bases and J by 5 bases, with 16 bases between the two germline ends. The CDR3 contains 15 residues. The CDR3 reads CASSGSTQGYQPQHF. The DNA of the CDR3 is TGTGCCAGTAGTGGAAGCACACAGGGCTATCAGCCCCAGCATTTT. The full variable domain, its missing parts supplied by reference TRBV19 and TRBJ1-5, is DGGITQSPKYLFRKEGQNVTLSCEQNLNHDAMYWYRQDPGQGLRLIYYSQIVNDFQKGDIAEGYSVSREKKESFPLTVTSAQKNPTAFYLCASSGSTQGYQPQHFGDGTRLSIL.

This clonotype was detected a few times. The chain employs TRBV3-1 and TRBJ2-5; D gene unclear. The CDR3 is 13 amino acids. V lost 2 bases and J lost 2, with 6 bases in between. In germline, CDR1 is LGHDT, CDR2 YNNKEL (reference sequence). CDR3 nucleotides: TGTGCCAGCAGCCAAAATCTGCAAGAGACCCAGTACTTC. Protein sequence: CASSQNLQETQYF.

This clonotype was recorded many times. The chain uses TRBV11-1 and TRBJ2-3; the D is unclear. Deletions cut 1 base from V and 5 bases from J, with 7 bases between. The CDR3 loop spans 13 amino acids. Germline CDR1 SGHAT, CDR2 FQDESV (reference sequence). Here the CDR3 reads CASSLETVDTQYF. The CDR3 DNA sequence: TGTGCCAGCAGCTTAGAGACTGTAGATACGCAGTATTTT.

This clonotype has a count of ten or more. The V call is TRBV28, the J call TRBJ2-7, with TRBD1 matching over 7 bases. J was trimmed by 3 bases and V by 5 bases; bases with no gene match: 7. The germline CDR1 and CDR2 sequences are MDHEN and SYDVKM. The CDR3 consists of 14 residues. The CDR3 loop is CASSARDRVYEQYF. The CDR3 DNA is TGTGCCAGCAGTGCGCGTGACAGGGTCTACGAGCAGTACTTC.

With regard to this clonotype: A single base is all that separates this from a far larger clone, so a read error is likely. The chain couples TRBV7-2 to TRBJ2-3; D ambiguous. Per the germline V gene, CDR1 is SGHTA and CDR2 is FQGNSA. Between the trimmed V and J ends, which lost 2 bases and 2 bases, there was a span of 11 bases. This CDR3 has 15 amino acids. The CDR3 region has the DNA TGTGCCAGCAGCTTAACACCGGCTGACACAGATACGCAGTATTTT. Translated, it gives CASSLTPADTDTQYF.

The chain recombines TRBV7-9 with TRBJ2-3, with 9 bases identical to TRBD1. The J call could be wrong; TRBJ2-7 is a better fit for the DNA end. The CDR3 length is 14 residues. Germline CDR1 SEHNR, CDR2 FQNEAQ (reference sequence). The CDR3 DNA reads as TGTGCCAGCAGGCCGGGACAGGGAGACTACGAGCAGTACTTC. Residues: CASRPGQGDYEQYF.

About this clonotype: A much larger clone differs from this one at a single base, so this may be a read error. The chain has TRBV24-1 and TRBJ2-5; 12 nucleotides line up with TRBD2. CDR1 and CDR2 (germline): KGHDR, SFDVKD. This CDR3 is 18 amino acids long. The CDR3 spells CATGDASGRAGKRETQYF. The DNA of the CDR3 is TGTGCCACCGGTGATGCTAGCGGGAGGGCCGGGAAAAGGGAGACCCAGTACTTC.